The next 25 T cell receptor beta chains were all read from a single sample in a study of cytomegalovirus exposure and HLA in healthy donors. The PCR ran on 60 Vbeta and 13 Jbeta primers. TCRdb's table, derived via immunoSEQ multiplex PCR, lists solely in-frame clones and lacks some. The sample records 55,000 to 70,000 clones, 60% to 80% being singletons. The sequenced sample consisted of PBMCs. The source of these receptors is a man in his forties in good health and CMV-seropositive.

As DNA, the CDR3 is TGTGCCAGCAGCTCCCTAGCGGGAGGGCTACAAGAGACCCAGTACTTC. Residues: CASSSLAGGLQETQYF. The chain links TRBV7-2 to TRBJ2-5; 12 bases map to TRBD2. Germline values: CDR1 SGHTA, CDR2 FQGNSA. This CDR3 region has 16 residues. V lost 4 bases to trimming and J lost 2 bases; unmatched junction nucleotides: 5. The whole variable domain, filled in from reference TRBV7-2 and TRBJ2-5, reads GAGVSQSPSNKVTEKGKDVELRCDPISGHTALYWYRQSLGQGLEFLIYFQGNSAPDKSGLPSDRFSAERTGGSVSTLTIQRTQQEDSAVYLCASSSLAGGLQETQYFGPGTRLLVL.

The V and J genes are TRBV11-2 and TRBJ1-6; 7 bases line up with TRBD1. There are 16 residues in the CDR3. CDR1 and CDR2 from the germline V gene are SGHAT and FQNNGV. Germline trimming cut 3 bases from V and 5 bases from J; bases unmatched to any gene: 7. The chain's CDR3 is CASSFGTEWNNSPLHF. CDR3 bases: TGTGCCAGCAGCTTTGGGACAGAGTGGAATAATTCACCCCTCCACTTT.

The gene calls are TRBV9 and TRBJ2-1; 9 bases fit TRBD2. Per germline, CDR1 SGDLS and CDR2 YYNGEE. The trim removed 3 bases at V and 5 bases at J, leaving 12 bases unmatched. The CDR3 runs 17 residues. The CDR3 region is CASSALAGRTTHNEQFF. CDR3 in DNA: TGTGCCAGCAGCGCCCTAGCGGGACGTACCACCCACAATGAGCAGTTCTTC.

J is TRBJ2-1 and V is TRBV2; the D gene is possibly TRBD1 (6 bases). The germline V gene has CDR1 SNHLY and CDR2 FYNNEI. The CDR3 is made up of 13 amino acids. Trimming removed 9 bases at V and 5 bases at J, with 14 bases between. The CDR3 region has the DNA TGTGCCAGATCTGGGGGCCGTAACAATGAGCAGTTCTTC. Its translation is CARSGGRNNEQFF.

The chain carries TRBV7-9 and TRBJ2-1; 8 positions agree with TRBD1. The J segment lost 1 base and the V segment lost 5 bases, leaving 10 bases of the junction unmatched. The CDR3 sequence is 17 residues long. The germline CDR1 and CDR2 sequences are SEHNR and FQNEAQ (reference sequence). CDR3 sequence: CASSPPVRDRSYNEQFF. The CDR3 DNA follows: TGTGCCAGCAGCCCTCCCGTTAGGGACAGGTCCTACAATGAGCAGTTCTTC.

The J gene is TRBJ1-5, the V gene TRBV6-6; D is unresolved. The CDR3 runs 11 residues. Germline V lookup: CDR1 MNHNY, CDR2 SVGAGI (reference sequence). The V end lost 8 bases, the J end lost 6 bases, and 8 bases lay between the germline ends. As DNA, the CDR3 is TGTGCCAGCTCGGCGGGTCAGCCCCAGCATTTT. Its protein is CASSAGQPQHF.

The J gene is TRBJ2-5, the V gene TRBV19; the match to TRBD2 covers 8 bases. The CDR3 has 17 amino acids. The V and J ends lost 6 bases and 2 bases, in that order; junction bases with no gene match: 14. CDR1 is LNHDA and CDR2 is SQIVND in the germline V gene (reference sequence). The CDR3 here is CASRATWGGGPQETQYF. The CDR3 DNA reads TGTGCCAGTAGAGCCACCTGGGGCGGGGGGCCTCAAGAGACCCAGTACTTC.

This clone was seen only a few times. The J gene is TRBJ2-5, the V gene TRBV30, with 8 bases matching TRBD2. This CDR3 contains 13 residues. The V and J ends lost 5 bases and 1 base, in that order; junction bases with no gene match: 3. CDR1 is GTSNPN, CDR2 SVGIG, per germline (reference sequence). CDR3 coding DNA: TGTGCCTGGGGTAGCGGGATCCAAGAGACCCAGTACTTC. It codes for CAWGSGIQETQYF.

The chain combines TRBV10-3 with TRBJ2-3, with 7 bases matching TRBD1. The CDR3 sequence is 14 residues long. The germline CDR1 and CDR2 sequences are ENHRY and SYGVKD. The V segment lost 6 bases and the J segment 2 bases; nucleotides outside the gene matches: 5. The CDR3: CAIRRGLDTDTQYF. In nucleotides, the CDR3 is TGTGCCATCAGGAGGGGGCTCGACACAGATACGCAGTATTTT.

This clone appeared a single time. The chain uses TRBV5-6 and TRBJ2-1; tentatively, D is TRBD2 (5 bases). CDR1 and CDR2 from the germline V gene are SGHDT and YYEEEE. V was shortened by 4 bases and J by 1 base, with 15 bases between the two germline ends. The CDR3 has 16 residues. CDR3 DNA: TGTGCCAGCAGCCCAAATGGGCAGCGGTCCTACAATGAGCAGTTCTTC. This sequence encodes CASSPNGQRSYNEQFF.

The chain combines TRBV6-5 with TRBJ2-3; 8 nucleotides line up with TRBD2. V trimming: 3 bases; J trimming: 6 bases; junction bases outside the gene matches: 8. Germline-derived CDR1 and CDR2 are MNHEY and SVGAGI. This CDR3 comprises 15 residues. DNA for the CDR3: TGTGCCAGCAGTTATTTACGGGGGGGCCGGGATACGCAGTATTTT. It codes for CASSYLRGGRDTQYF.

The genes are TRBV7-2 and TRBJ2-5; tentatively, D is TRBD2 (5 bases). V lost 5 bases to trimming and J lost 4 bases, with 14 bases between them. CDR3 size: 14 residues. The germline gives CDR1 SGHTA, CDR2 FQGNSA. As DNA, the CDR3 is TGTGCCAGCAGCCCCGACTACACCGGAGAGACCCAGTACTTC. This gives the protein CASSPDYTGETQYF.

The J gene is TRBJ2-1, the V gene TRBV4-3; 10 bases line up with TRBD2. This CDR3 is built from 16 residues. Germline V lookup: CDR1 LGHNA, CDR2 YSLEER. With V trimmed by 3 bases and J by 1 base, 3 bases remained unmatched. CDR3 protein: CASSQSLAGSYNEQFF. The DNA for the CDR3 is TGCGCCAGCAGCCAGTCACTAGCGGGATCCTACAATGAGCAGTTCTTC.

The chain recombines TRBV6-5 with TRBJ2-7, with 13 bases matching TRBD2. The V gene end was trimmed by 2 bases and the J gene end by 4 bases; junction bases not matched to a gene: 5. The CDR3 is 16 amino acids. The germline CDR1 and CDR2 sequences are MNHEY and SVGAGI. The CDR3 here is CASSYTTSGGVYEQYF. As DNA, the CDR3 is TGTGCCAGCAGTTACACCACTAGCGGGGGGGTATACGAGCAGTACTTC.

The genes are TRBV6-5 and TRBJ2-1; 9 bases are shared with TRBD2. Germline values: CDR1 MNHEY, CDR2 SVGAGI. This CDR3 comprises 14 residues. Trimming took 3 bases from V and 5 from J; bases not matched to a gene: 2. Here the CDR3 DNA reads TGTGCCAGCAGTTATAGGACTAGCGACAATGAGCAGTTCTTC. It encodes CASSYRTSDNEQFF.

The chain has TRBV6-6 and TRBJ2-7; 10 bases are a match to TRBD1. CDR1 is MNHNY, CDR2 SVGAGI, per germline (reference sequence). The CDR3 length is 14 residues. The V and J ends lost 6 bases and 4 bases, in that order; junction bases with no gene match: 6. This CDR3 reads CASRPGTGVYEQYF. In DNA form, the CDR3 reads TGTGCCAGCAGACCCGGGACAGGGGTTTACGAGCAGTACTTC.

The rearrangement joins TRBV19 to TRBJ1-5, with TRBD1 matching over 7 bases. Looked up from germline, CDR1 is LNHDA and CDR2 is SQIVND (reference sequence). The CDR3 is 18 amino acids. After removal of 4 bases from V and 1 base from J, the junction contained 13 bases not matched to a gene. As DNA, the CDR3 is TGTGCCAGTAGTAGGACAGGTCCGAGTCTATCGAGCAATCAGCCCCAGCATTTT. It codes for CASSRTGPSLSSNQPQHF.

The chain carries TRBV19 and TRBJ2-5, with 8 bases matching TRBD2. This CDR3 comprises 16 residues. V shed 3 bases and J 4 bases; nucleotides not matched to a gene: 10. Germline V gives CDR1 LNHDA, CDR2 SQIVND (reference sequence). CDR3 region: CASSIGVGGAGETQYF. CDR3 bases: TGTGCCAGTAGTATTGGCGTCGGGGGGGCGGGAGAGACCCAGTACTTC.

The rearrangement links TRBV6-1 to TRBJ2-3; 10 bases are a match to TRBD2. This CDR3 is built from 13 residues. Germline V CDR1 and CDR2: MNHNS, SASEGT. The trim removed 7 bases at V and 6 bases at J, leaving 4 bases unmatched. DNA of the CDR3: TGTGCCAGCAAGGGACTAGCGACCGATACGCAGTATTTT. This translates into CASKGLATDTQYF.

This clone was observed a handful of times. The chain recombines TRBV25-1 with TRBJ2-7, with no clear D. Trimming removed 3 bases from V and 2 bases from J, with 11 bases in between. The germline V gene encodes CDR1 MGHDK and CDR2 SYGVNS. The CDR3 is 14 amino acids. DNA for the CDR3: TGTGCCAGCAGTGAGTCGACTGAAACCTACGAGCAGTACTTC. Translating gives CASSESTETYEQYF.

The V call is TRBV6-6, the J call TRBJ2-1; 10 positions match TRBD2. Germline loops: CDR1 MNHNY, CDR2 SVGAGI (reference sequence). V trimming: 5 bases; J trimming: 9 bases; junction bases outside the gene matches: 10. The CDR3 sequence is 15 residues long. The CDR3 DNA reads TGTGCCAGCAGTCCCAGAAGCGGGGGGGCGGGTGAGCAGTTCTTC. Translation gives CASSPRSGGAGEQFF.

This clone was seen a few times. CDR3: CASSTTGGNTIYF. The CDR3 nucleotides are TGTGCCAGTAGTACGACAGGAGGAAACACCATATATTTT. The chain carries TRBV19 and TRBJ1-3, with D tentatively TRBD1 (6 bases). The CDR3 loop spans 13 amino acids. The germline V gene has CDR1 LNHDA and CDR2 SQIVND (reference sequence). Between the trimmed V and J ends, which lost 4 bases and 4 bases, there was a span of 8 bases.

J is TRBJ2-3 and V is TRBV27, with D possibly matching TRBD1 (6 bases). The CDR3 loop spans 16 amino acids. Germline CDR1 MNHEY, CDR2 SMNVEV (reference sequence). The ends were cut back, 3 bases at V and 2 bases at J, with 15 bases in the middle. CDR3 sequence (DNA): TGTGCCAGCAGTTTTTGGGGGCGAGGCTCCACAGATACGCAGTATTTT. As protein: CASSFWGRGSTDTQYF.

This clone showed up just a few times. The rearrangement uses TRBV6-4 and TRBJ2-6; no reliable D call. Looked up from germline, CDR1 is MRHNA and CDR2 is SNTAGT. The CDR3 covers 16 residues. The germline V and J ends were trimmed by 8 bases and 0 bases, with 14 bases remaining between them. The CDR3 sequence is CASLRRRNSGANVLTF. The DNA for the CDR3 is TGTGCCAGCCTTAGAAGGCGGAACTCTGGGGCCAACGTCCTGACTTTC.

V usage is TRBV11-2 and J usage is TRBJ2-3; 7 nucleotides agree with TRBD2. The CDR3 contains 15 residues. The V gene's germline CDR1 is SGHAT and CDR2 FQNNGV. V dropped 3 bases and J dropped 2; count of bases not matched to a gene: 5. The CDR3 nucleotides are TGTGCCAGCAGCTTGGGGGGGAGTCACACAGATACGCAGTATTTT. Translating gives CASSLGGSHTDTQYF.